These T cell receptor beta chains were read from a single sample in a study of T-cell reconstitution after alpha-beta-depleted transplantation in children. TCRdb recomputed calls from the PCR reads with MiXCR, one row per CDR3 protein. The sample lists about 540,000 distinct CDR3 sequences, about 18% seen once, with approximately 3% in the top ten. The specimen comprised PBMCs from the stem cell graft donor, sampled from the stem cell graft. The receptors derive from a human donor who donated a stem cell graft to a child with acute lymphoblastic leukemia. The CDR3 runs from the conserved cysteine through the conserved F or W. The D gene is left open where the match is weak. Size tells how often a clone was seen (once, few, many) or the class of an expanded clone, and some rows leave it out.

d_call: TRBD2
v_call: TRBV7-3
clone_size: -
j_call: TRBJ2-5
cdr3_nt: TGTGCCAGCAGTTTGGGACTAGCGGCACAAGAGACCCAGTACTTC
cdr3_aa: CASSLGLAAQETQYF

d_call: TRBD2
v_call: TRBV27
clone_size: -
j_call: TRBJ2-7
cdr3_nt: TGTGCCAGCAGTTTAGGGGCATGGACTAGCCTCTATGAGCAGTACTTC
cdr3_aa: CASSLGAWTSLYEQYF

d_call: TRBD1
v_call: TRBV5-1
clone_size: few
j_call: TRBJ1-5
cdr3_nt: TGCGCCAGCAGCGCTGGACAGGGGAACCAGCCCCAGCATTTT
cdr3_aa: CASSAGQGNQPQHF

d_call: -
v_call: TRBV7-9
clone_size: -
j_call: TRBJ2-5
cdr3_nt: TGTGCCAGCAGCTTATTTACCGGGCCTAGGGGAGAGACCCAGTACTTC
cdr3_aa: CASSLFTGPRGETQYF

d_call: TRBD2
v_call: TRBV3-1
clone_size: few
j_call: TRBJ2-2
cdr3_nt: TGTGCCAGCAGCCAAGACGAGTCAGGGAGGGCGACCGGGGAGCTGTTTTTT
cdr3_aa: CASSQDESGRATGELFF

d_call: -
v_call: TRBV30
clone_size: few
j_call: TRBJ2-7
cdr3_nt: TGTGCCTGGAAAGTAAACTCCTATGAGCAGTACTTC
cdr3_aa: CAWKVNSYEQYF

d_call: -
v_call: TRBV14
clone_size: many
j_call: TRBJ1-1
cdr3_nt: TGTGCCAGCAGCCAAGCCGGGATGAACACTGAAGCTTTCTTT
cdr3_aa: CASSQAGMNTEAFF

d_call: -
v_call: TRBV6-5
clone_size: -
j_call: TRBJ2-1
cdr3_nt: TGTGCCAGCAGTTACTCGAGACGGGAGAGGCTCAGTGAGCAGTTCTTC
cdr3_aa: CASSYSRRERLSEQFF

d_call: TRBD2
v_call: TRBV7-8
clone_size: -
j_call: TRBJ2-7
cdr3_nt: TGTGCCAGCAGCCCACAAAGGACTAGCGGGAAAGATGAGCAGTACTTC
cdr3_aa: CASSPQRTSGKDEQYF

d_call: -
v_call: TRBV6-4
clone_size: few
j_call: TRBJ1-1
cdr3_nt: TGTGCCAGCAGTGACGGTACAGAGAACACTGAAGCAAGCTTT
cdr3_aa: CASSDGTENTEASF

d_call: -
v_call: TRBV20-1
clone_size: many
j_call: TRBJ1-3
cdr3_nt: TGCAGTGCTATCTCCGCATACTCTGGAAACACCATATATTTT
cdr3_aa: CSAISAYSGNTIYF

d_call: -
v_call: TRBV20-1
clone_size: few
j_call: TRBJ2-3
cdr3_nt: TGCAGTGTTCCGGGGCGTACAGATACGCAGTATTTT
cdr3_aa: CSVPGRTDTQYF

d_call: -
v_call: TRBV12-3/TRBV12-4
clone_size: few
j_call: TRBJ2-5
cdr3_nt: TGTGCCAGCAGGATTTGTGCGGAGAGAAAAGAGACCCAGTACTTC
cdr3_aa: CASRICAERKETQYF

d_call: -
v_call: TRBV9
clone_size: few
j_call: TRBJ2-1
cdr3_nt: TGTGCCAGCAGCGTAGACAGGCAGCCCTACAATGAGCAGTTCTTC
cdr3_aa: CASSVDRQPYNEQFF

d_call: TRBD2
v_call: TRBV11-2
clone_size: -
j_call: TRBJ2-7
cdr3_nt: TGTGCCAGCAGACCAGCGGGAGGGCCCAACGAGCAGTACTTC
cdr3_aa: CASRPAGGPNEQYF

d_call: -
v_call: TRBV10-3
clone_size: few
j_call: TRBJ2-4
cdr3_nt: TGTGCCATCAGTGAGGGGGGACGCCCAGACAAAAACATTCAGTACTTC
cdr3_aa: CAISEGGRPDKNIQYF

d_call: -
v_call: TRBV4-1
clone_size: once
j_call: TRBJ2-1
cdr3_nt: TGCGCCAGCAGTCCGGTAGGGCCGGGGAATGAGCAGTTCTTC
cdr3_aa: CASSPVGPGNEQFF

d_call: -
v_call: TRBV6-1
clone_size: -
j_call: TRBJ1-5
cdr3_nt: TGTGCCAGCAGTCCCAAGAAAATCAGCTACAGTCAGCCCCAGCATTTT
cdr3_aa: CASSPKKISYSQPQHF

d_call: -
v_call: TRBV14
clone_size: few
j_call: TRBJ2-7
cdr3_nt: TGTGCCAGCAGCCAGGCGCTAGGGGGAGTTTACTACGAGCAGTACTTC
cdr3_aa: CASSQALGGVYYEQYF

d_call: -
v_call: TRBV12-3/TRBV12-4
clone_size: -
j_call: TRBJ2-1
cdr3_nt: TGTGCCAGCAGTTTTGGGGACTATGAGCAGTTCTTC
cdr3_aa: CASSFGDYEQFF

d_call: -
v_call: TRBV11-2
clone_size: many
j_call: TRBJ1-5
cdr3_nt: TGTGCCAGCAGCCATAGCAATCAGCCCCAGCATTTT
cdr3_aa: CASSHSNQPQHF

d_call: TRBD1
v_call: TRBV10-3
clone_size: -
j_call: TRBJ2-7
cdr3_nt: TGTGCCATCAGCACTTCACCGGGACAGGGAGTGAGCTACTACGAGCAGTACTTC
cdr3_aa: CAISTSPGQGVSYYEQYF